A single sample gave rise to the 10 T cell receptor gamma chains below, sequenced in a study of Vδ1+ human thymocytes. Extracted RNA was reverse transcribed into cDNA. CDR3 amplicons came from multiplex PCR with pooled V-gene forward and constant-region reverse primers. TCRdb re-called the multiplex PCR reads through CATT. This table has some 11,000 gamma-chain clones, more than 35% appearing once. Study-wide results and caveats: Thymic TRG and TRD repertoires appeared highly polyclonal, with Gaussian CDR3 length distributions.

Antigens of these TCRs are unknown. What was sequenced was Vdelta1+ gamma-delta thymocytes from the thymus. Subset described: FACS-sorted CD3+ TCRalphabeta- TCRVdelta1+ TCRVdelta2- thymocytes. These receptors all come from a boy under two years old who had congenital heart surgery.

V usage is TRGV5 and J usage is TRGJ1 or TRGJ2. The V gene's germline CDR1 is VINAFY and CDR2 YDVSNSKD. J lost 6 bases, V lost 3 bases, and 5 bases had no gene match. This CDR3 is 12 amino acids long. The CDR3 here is CATWDGPYKKLF. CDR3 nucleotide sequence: TGTGCCACCTGGGACGGACCTTATAAGAAACTCTTT.

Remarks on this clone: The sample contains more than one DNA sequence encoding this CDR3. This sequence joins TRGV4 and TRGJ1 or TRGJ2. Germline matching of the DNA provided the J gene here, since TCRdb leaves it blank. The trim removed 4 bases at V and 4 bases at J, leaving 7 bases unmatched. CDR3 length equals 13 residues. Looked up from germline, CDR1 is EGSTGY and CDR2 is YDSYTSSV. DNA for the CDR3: TGTGCCACCTGGGACGGGCGGTATTATAAGAAACTCTTT. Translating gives CATWDGRYYKKLF.

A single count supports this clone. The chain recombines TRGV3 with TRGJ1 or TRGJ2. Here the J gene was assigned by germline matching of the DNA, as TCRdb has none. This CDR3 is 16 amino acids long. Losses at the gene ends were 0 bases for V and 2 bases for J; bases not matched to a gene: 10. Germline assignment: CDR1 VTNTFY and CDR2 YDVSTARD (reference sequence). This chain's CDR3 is CATWDRPYPDYYKKLF. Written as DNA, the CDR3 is TGTGCCACCTGGGACAGGCCTTACCCGGATTATTATAAGAAACTCTTT.

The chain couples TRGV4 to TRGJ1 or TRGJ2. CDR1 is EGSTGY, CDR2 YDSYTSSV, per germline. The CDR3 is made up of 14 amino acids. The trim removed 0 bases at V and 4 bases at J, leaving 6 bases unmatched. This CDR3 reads CATWDGPEYYKKLF. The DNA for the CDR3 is TGTGCCACCTGGGATGGGCCCGAATATTATAAGAAACTCTTT.

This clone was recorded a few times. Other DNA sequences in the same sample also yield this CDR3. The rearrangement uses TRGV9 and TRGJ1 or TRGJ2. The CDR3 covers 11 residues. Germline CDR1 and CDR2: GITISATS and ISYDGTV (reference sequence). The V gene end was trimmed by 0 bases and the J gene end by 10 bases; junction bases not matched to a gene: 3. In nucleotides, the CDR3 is TGTGCCTTGTGGGAGGTGAACAAGAAACTCTTT. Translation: CALWEVNKKLF.

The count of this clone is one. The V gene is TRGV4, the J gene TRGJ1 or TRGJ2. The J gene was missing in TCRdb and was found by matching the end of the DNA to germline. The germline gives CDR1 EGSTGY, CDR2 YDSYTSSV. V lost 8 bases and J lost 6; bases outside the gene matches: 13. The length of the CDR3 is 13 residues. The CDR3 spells CATFDVHVYKKLF. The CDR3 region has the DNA TGTGCCACCTTTGATGTGCACGTTTATAAGAAACTCTTT.

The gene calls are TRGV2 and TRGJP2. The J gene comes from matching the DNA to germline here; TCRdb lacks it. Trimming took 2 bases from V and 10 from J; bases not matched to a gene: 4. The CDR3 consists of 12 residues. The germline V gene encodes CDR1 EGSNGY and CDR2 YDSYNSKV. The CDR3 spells CATWDDGWIKTF. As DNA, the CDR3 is TGTGCCACCTGGGACGATGGTTGGATCAAGACGTTT.

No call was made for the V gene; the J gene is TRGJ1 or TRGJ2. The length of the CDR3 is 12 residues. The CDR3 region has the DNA TGTGCCACCTGGGATACTAATTATAAGAAACTCTTT. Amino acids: CATWDTNYKKLF.

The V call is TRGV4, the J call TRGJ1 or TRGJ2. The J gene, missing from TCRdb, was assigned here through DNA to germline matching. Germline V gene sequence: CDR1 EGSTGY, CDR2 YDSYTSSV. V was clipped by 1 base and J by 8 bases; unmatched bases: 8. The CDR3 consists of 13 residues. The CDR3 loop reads CATWDGVGDKKLF. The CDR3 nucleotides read TGTGCCACCTGGGATGGCGTGGGTGATAAGAAACTCTTT.

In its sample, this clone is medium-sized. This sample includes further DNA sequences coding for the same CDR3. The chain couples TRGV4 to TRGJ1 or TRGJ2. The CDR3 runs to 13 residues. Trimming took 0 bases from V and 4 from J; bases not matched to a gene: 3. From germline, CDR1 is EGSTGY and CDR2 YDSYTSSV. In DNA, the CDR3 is TGTGCCACCTGGGATGGGCCGTATTATAAGAAACTCTTT. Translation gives CATWDGPYYKKLF.